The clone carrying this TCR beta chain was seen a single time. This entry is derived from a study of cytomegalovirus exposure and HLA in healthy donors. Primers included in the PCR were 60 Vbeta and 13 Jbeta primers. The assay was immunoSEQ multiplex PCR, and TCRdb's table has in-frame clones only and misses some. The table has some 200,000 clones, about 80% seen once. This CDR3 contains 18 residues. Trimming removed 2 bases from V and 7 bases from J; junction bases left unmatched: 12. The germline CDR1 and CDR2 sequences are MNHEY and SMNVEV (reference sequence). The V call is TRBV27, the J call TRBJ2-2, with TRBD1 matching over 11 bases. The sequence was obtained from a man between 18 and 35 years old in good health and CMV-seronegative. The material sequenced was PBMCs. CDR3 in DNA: TGTGCCAGCAGTTTAGCCCGGACAGGGGGCGATCAATTCGGGGAGCTGTTTTTT. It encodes CASSLARTGGDQFGELFF.